The entry below gives a single T cell receptor beta chain sequence along with its context. Its antigen is unknown. Germline CDR1 is MGHDK and CDR2 is SYGVNS. This CDR3 has 16 residues. Trimming removed 3 bases from V and 0 bases from J, with 13 bases in between. The sample is drawn from a study of Ad26.COV2.S vaccination and SARS-CoV-2 variants. Study-wide results and limits: Reportedly, spike-specific CD8+ and CD4+ T cell responses achieved substantial breadth once vaccination had taken place.

Data came from immunoSEQ multiplex PCR; TCRdb stores just in-frame clones and leaves some out. The sample yields tens of thousands of clones, 82% seen once. Sequenced here: peripheral blood, sampled after recovery from COVID-19. The rearrangement links TRBV25-1 to TRBJ2-3; D possibly matches TRBD1 or TRBD2 (5 bases each). This clonotype was obtained from a human donor who had recovered from COVID-19. DNA of the CDR3: TGTGCCAGCAGTGATCGGGACCAACCTAGCACAGATACGCAGTATTTT. Its translation: CASSDRDQPSTDTQYF.